The clone carrying this T cell receptor beta chain is a singleton in its sample. Its antigen is currently unknown. This record belongs to a study of cytomegalovirus exposure and HLA in healthy donors. Study findings and constraints: Later, an analysis showed that TCR beta chains associated with HLA were more clonally expanded than others that were equally common. Confirmation was obtained in vitro that a few CMV-associated chains are specific for CMV antigens. Relative to the approximately 670-donor mean, N-insertions were reportedly fewer in an Asian-associated ancestry cluster in a later analysis.

The CDR3 is 15 residues long. Germline V lookup: CDR1 SGHRS, CDR2 YFSETQ. Trimming pared 0 bases from V and 0 bases from J, leaving 7 bases between. Primers for the PCR totalled 60 Vbeta and 13 Jbeta. The method was immunoSEQ multiplex PCR; TCRdb's version includes in-frame clones alone and lacks a portion of them. The table has more than 150,000 clones, 80% seen once. Sequencing was carried out using PBMCs. The sequence was collected from a woman aged 45-59 years in good health and CMV-seropositive. The rearrangement uses TRBV5-1 and TRBJ2-1; maybe TRBD2 (6 bases). The CDR3 DNA sequence: TGCGCCAGCAGCTTGGCCGGGAGCTCCTACAATGAGCAGTTCTTC. Protein sequence: CASSLAGSSYNEQFF. Combining the CDR3 with reference TRBV5-1 and TRBJ2-1 gives the whole variable domain KAGVTQTPRYLIKTRGQQVTLSCSPISGHRSVSWYQQTPGQGLQFLFEYFSETQRNKGNFPGRFSGRQFSNSRSEMNVSTLELGDSALYLCASSLAGSSYNEQFFGPGTRLTVL.